Listed below are T cell receptor beta chains from one sample, sequenced in a study of blood T cell repertoires in COVID-19. Method: immunoSEQ multiplex PCR; TCRdb's copy keeps in-frame clones and lacks some. The sample yields 200,000 to 250,000 clones, about four fifths seen once. Sequenced input: peripheral blood. The receptors come from a woman aged 25 to 39 who had recovered from COVID-19. Both conserved end residues are part of each CDR3. D genes are given only for firm matches. Only part of the rows carry a size: once, few, many, or a class if the clone is expanded.

CDR3 length	clone size	V gene	D gene	J gene	CDR3 DNA	CDR3 protein
15	many	TRBV28	TRBD1	TRBJ2-5	TGTGCCAGCAGTTTACCGACGACAGGGGGAGAGACCCAGTACTTC	CASSLPTTGGETQYF
14	NA	TRBV2	TRBD1	TRBJ2-7	TGTGCCAGCAGTGGGGGACAGGTCTACTACGAGCAGTACTTC	CASSGGQVYYEQYF
17	NA	TRBV11-3	TRBD1	TRBJ1-5	TGTGCCAGCAGCTTGCGGCAGGGGGGATATAGCAATCAGCCCCAGCATTTT	CASSLRQGGYSNQPQHF
16	NA	TRBV7-9	TRBD2	TRBJ2-3	TGTGCCAGCAGCTCCAGCTTAGCGGGAGAAGGAGATACGCAGTATTTT	CASSSSLAGEGDTQYF
18	NA	TRBV12-2	NA	TRBJ2-1	TGTGCAAGTCGCATTACTGCTTCCGGACAGGGGATACACAATGAGCAGTTCTTC	CASRITASGQGIHNEQFF
13	NA	TRBV28	NA	TRBJ1-6	TGTGCCAGCAGTCCCTCCCCGAATTCACCCCTCCACTTT	CASSPSPNSPLHF
17	NA	TRBV28	NA	TRBJ1-6	TGTGCCAGCAGTGTTACAGATCTAACCCCCTCTCATTCACCCCTCCACTTT	CASSVTDLTPSHSPLHF
14	NA	TRBV28	NA	TRBJ2-6	TGTGCCAGTCTAGAAGCCTCTGGGGCCAACGTCCTGACTTTC	CASLEASGANVLTF
15	few	TRBV28	TRBD1	TRBJ1-3	TGTGCCAGCAGTTTGGGGACAGGGGGCGCGCACACCATATATTTT	CASSLGTGGAHTIYF
14	NA	TRBV4-1	TRBD1	TRBJ1-2	TGCGCCAGCAGCCATGCCGGGACAGGGGATGGCTACACCTTC	CASSHAGTGDGYTF
12	NA	TRBV30	NA	TRBJ2-7	TGTGCCTGGAGTGTACTGTTCGACGAGCAGTACTTC	CAWSVLFDEQYF
15	NA	TRBV28	NA	TRBJ2-5	TGTGCCAGCAGTAAACCGAGGGGGGGAGAAGAGACCCAGTACTTC	CASSKPRGGEETQYF
15	NA	TRBV21-1	NA	TRBJ2-1	TGTGCCAGCAGCAAGTTGGGTTCGCGGAACAATGAGCAGTTCTTC	CASSKLGSRNNEQFF
17	once	TRBV18	TRBD1	TRBJ1-5	TGTGCCAGCTCACCACCGGGGGGGACAGGGGTTAATCAGCCCCAGCATTTT	CASSPPGGTGVNQPQHF
16	NA	TRBV4-1	NA	TRBJ2-1	TGCGCCAGCAGCCAGGTACCAGGGACTGCCGGGTATGAGCAGTTCTTC	CASSQVPGTAGYEQFF
14	once	TRBV5-1	NA	TRBJ1-4	TGCGCCAGCAGGCGGGGCTTCGATAATGAAAAACTGTTTTTT	CASRRGFDNEKLFF
13	NA	TRBV2	NA	TRBJ1-1	TGTGCCAGCAGTGAACATAGAACAGCTGAAGCTTTCTTT	CASSEHRTAEAFF
17	NA	TRBV5-1	TRBD2	TRBJ2-1	TGCGCCAGCAGCCCGATTCTAGCGGGAGGGCCCTACAATGAGCAGTTCTTC	CASSPILAGGPYNEQFF
14	NA	TRBV14	NA	TRBJ2-7	TGTGCCAGCAGCCAAGAACCGGGTTCCTACGAGCAGTACTTC	CASSQEPGSYEQYF
17	NA	TRBV3-1/TRBV3-2	TRBD2	TRBJ2-5	TGTGCCAGCAGCCCCACTAGCGGGAGCAGGAGATCGGAGACCCAGTACTTC	CASSPTSGSRRSETQYF
17	NA	TRBV28	NA	TRBJ1-6	TGTGCCAGCAGTCGCGGGACGGGTCTCTCCTATAATTCACCCCTCCACTTT	CASSRGTGLSYNSPLHF
16	NA	TRBV29-1	TRBD1	TRBJ1-4	TGCAGCGTTGAGTTGCCCTCGGGACAGGGGGTTGAAAAACTGTTTTTT	CSVELPSGQGVEKLFF
14	once	TRBV19	TRBD1	TRBJ2-7	TGTGCCAGTAGTCTCCGGGACAGCCTTGGCGAGCAGTACTTC	CASSLRDSLGEQYF
16	NA	TRBV6-2/TRBV6-3	TRBD2	TRBJ2-4	TGTGCCAGCAGTTACGAATTAGCGGGAGGCAAAAACATTCAGTACTTC	CASSYELAGGKNIQYF
14	NA	TRBV10-3	TRBD1	TRBJ2-3	TGTGCCACCGTTCGGGACAGCAGCACAGATACGCAGTATTTT	CATVRDSSTDTQYF
14	NA	TRBV2	NA	TRBJ2-1	TGTGCCAGCAGGGACTACCGGGGCTACAATGAGCAGTTCTTC	CASRDYRGYNEQFF
16	NA	TRBV7-9	TRBD2	TRBJ2-7	TGTGCCAGCAGCTCGGTGCCACCGGGACTAGGGAACGAGCAGTACTTC	CASSSVPPGLGNEQYF
13	NA	TRBV5-1	TRBD1	TRBJ1-6	TGCGCCAGCAGCCAGGGGGATAATTCACCCCTCCACTTT	CASSQGDNSPLHF
16	NA	TRBV6-1	NA	TRBJ2-3	TGTGCCAGCAGTGAAAGCCCCGGCGAGGGCACAGATACGCAGTATTTT	CASSESPGEGTDTQYF
13	NA	TRBV30	TRBD1	TRBJ1-2	TGTGCCTGGAGTGTAAACAGGGGAGGAGACTACACCTTC	CAWSVNRGGDYTF
15	NA	TRBV2	TRBD1	TRBJ1-3	TGTGCCAGCAGCGCAGACAGGGTACCTGGAAACACCATATATTTT	CASSADRVPGNTIYF
17	NA	TRBV30	TRBD1	TRBJ1-5	TGTGCCTGGAGCGATGGACAGGGGAGAAGTGGCAATCAGCCCCAGCATTTT	CAWSDGQGRSGNQPQHF
14	NA	TRBV28	NA	TRBJ1-2	TGTGCCAGCATATTCGGGACACAGGTCGGTGGCTACACCTTC	CASIFGTQVGGYTF
13	NA	TRBV5-4	NA	TRBJ1-1	TGTGCCAGCGTAAGCGGAGCGAACACTGAAGCTTTCTTT	CASVSGANTEAFF
13	few	TRBV28	NA	TRBJ1-2	TGTGCCAGCAGTTTAACAGGGTACTATGGCTACACCTTC	CASSLTGYYGYTF
15	NA	TRBV15	NA	TRBJ2-1	TGTGCCACCAGCAGAGATTCCGGCTCCTACAATGAGCAGTTCTTC	CATSRDSGSYNEQFF
16	NA	TRBV9	TRBD1	TRBJ2-3	TGTGCCAGCAGCTTTCGGACAGGGGCTTCCACAGATACGCAGTATTTT	CASSFRTGASTDTQYF
16	NA	TRBV6-1	NA	TRBJ2-7	TGTGCCAGCAGTGAAGCGCCGGGGGTAAATACCTACGAGCAGTACTTC	CASSEAPGVNTYEQYF
14	NA	TRBV6-4	TRBD2	TRBJ2-3	TGTGCCAGCAGTGATGGCGGGAGCTCAGATACGCAGTATTTT	CASSDGGSSDTQYF
11	NA	TRBV12-3/TRBV12-4	NA	TRBJ2-3	TGTGCCAGCAGCCTAAGCGATACGCAGTATTTT	CASSLSDTQYF
14	NA	TRBV18	TRBD1	TRBJ2-1	TGTGCCAGCTCTCCAAGGGACAGGTACAATGAGCAGTTCTTC	CASSPRDRYNEQFF
14	NA	TRBV9	NA	TRBJ2-5	TGTGCCAGCAGCGGTCAGGGGGGTGGAGAGACCCAGTACTTC	CASSGQGGGETQYF
13	NA	TRBV12-3/TRBV12-4	NA	TRBJ2-1	TGTGCCAGCACAGGGTCAACCTACAATGAGCAGTTCTTC	CASTGSTYNEQFF
15	NA	TRBV30	NA	TRBJ1-1	TGTGCCTGGAGGGACACGGGGGGGCGCTATTCTGAAGCTTTCTTT	CAWRDTGGRYSEAFF
17	NA	TRBV6-2/TRBV6-3	TRBD1	TRBJ2-6	TGTGCCAGCAGTTACGACAGGGGTAGTTATGGGGCCAACGTCCTGACTTTC	CASSYDRGSYGANVLTF
17	NA	TRBV6-1	NA	TRBJ2-3	TGTGCCAGCAGTGGCCAAGGGGGGGAGGGCCCAGCAGATACGCAGTATTTT	CASSGQGGEGPADTQYF
12	NA	TRBV28	TRBD2	TRBJ2-7	TGTGCCTGTCTAGCGGGAACTTACGAGCAGTACTTC	CACLAGTYEQYF
16	NA	TRBV9	TRBD2	TRBJ2-1	TGTGCCAGCAGCGCCCCGGGAGCGGGAGGAAGTAGGGAGCAGTTCTTC	CASSAPGAGGSREQFF
15	NA	TRBV29-1	TRBD1	TRBJ2-7	TGCAGCGTTGATGTTTGGGGACAGGGTATTTACGAGCAGTACTTC	CSVDVWGQGIYEQYF
15	NA	TRBV7-6	NA	TRBJ2-6	TGTGCCAGCAGCTTAGCCCAGACAGGGGCCAACGTCCTGACTTTC	CASSLAQTGANVLTF
12	NA	TRBV24-1	TRBD1	TRBJ1-1	TGTGCCACCAGTGATTCCACAGGGGGAGCTTTCTTT	CATSDSTGGAFF
14	NA	TRBV4-2	NA	TRBJ2-2	TGTGCCAGCAGCTTGAAAGCGGGCACCGGGGAGCTGTTTTTT	CASSLKAGTGELFF
17	NA	TRBV5-6	TRBD2	TRBJ2-1	TGTGCCAGCAGCTTGGCGCTACTAGCGATTTCCTACAATGAGCAGTTCTTC	CASSLALLAISYNEQFF
15	NA	TRBV30	NA	TRBJ2-7	TGTGCCTGGAGTGTACTAAGCCCTCGGATCAACGAGCAGTACTTC	CAWSVLSPRINEQYF